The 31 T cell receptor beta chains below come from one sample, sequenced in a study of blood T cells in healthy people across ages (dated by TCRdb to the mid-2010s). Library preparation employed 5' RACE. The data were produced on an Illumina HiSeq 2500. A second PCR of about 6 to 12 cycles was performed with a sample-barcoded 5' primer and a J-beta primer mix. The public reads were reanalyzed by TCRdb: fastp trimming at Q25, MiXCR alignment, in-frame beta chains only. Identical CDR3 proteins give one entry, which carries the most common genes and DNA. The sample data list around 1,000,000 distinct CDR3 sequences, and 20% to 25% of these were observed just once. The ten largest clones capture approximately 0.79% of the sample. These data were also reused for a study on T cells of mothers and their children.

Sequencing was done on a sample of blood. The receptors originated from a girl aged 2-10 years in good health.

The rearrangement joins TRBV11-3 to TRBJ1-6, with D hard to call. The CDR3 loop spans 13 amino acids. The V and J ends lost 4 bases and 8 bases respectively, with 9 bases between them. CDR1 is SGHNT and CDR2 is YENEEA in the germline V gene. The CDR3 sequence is CASSSRGDSPLHF. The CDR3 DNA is TGTGCCAGCAGCTCCCGTGGGGATTCACCCCTCCACTTT.

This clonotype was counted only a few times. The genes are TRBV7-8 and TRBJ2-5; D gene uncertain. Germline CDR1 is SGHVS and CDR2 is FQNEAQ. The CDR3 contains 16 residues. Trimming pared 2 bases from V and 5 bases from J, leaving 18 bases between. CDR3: CASSLLATRPRETQYF. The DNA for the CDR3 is TGTGCCAGCAGCTTATTGGCGACTCGCCCACGGGAGACCCAGTACTTC.

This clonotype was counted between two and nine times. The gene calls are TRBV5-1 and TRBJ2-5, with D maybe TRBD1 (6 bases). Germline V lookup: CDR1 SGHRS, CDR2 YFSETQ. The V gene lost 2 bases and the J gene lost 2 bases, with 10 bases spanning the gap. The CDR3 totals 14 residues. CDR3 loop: CASSLGTQQETQYF. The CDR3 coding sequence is TGCGCCAGCAGCTTAGGGACACAGCAAGAGACCCAGTACTTC.

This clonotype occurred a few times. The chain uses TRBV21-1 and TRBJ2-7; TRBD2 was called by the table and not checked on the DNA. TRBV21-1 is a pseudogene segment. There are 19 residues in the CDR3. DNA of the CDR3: TGTGCCAGCAGCAAAGGAAGGACTAGCGGGCCTCGCCGCTCCTACGAGCAGTACTTC. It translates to CASSKGRTSGPRRSYEQYF.

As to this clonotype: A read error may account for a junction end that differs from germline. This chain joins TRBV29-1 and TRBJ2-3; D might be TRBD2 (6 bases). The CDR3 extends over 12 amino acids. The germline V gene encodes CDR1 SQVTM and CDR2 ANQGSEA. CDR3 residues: CSVEDGSREHPF. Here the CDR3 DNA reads TGCAGCGTTGAGGACGGATCCCGGGAGCATCCTTTT.

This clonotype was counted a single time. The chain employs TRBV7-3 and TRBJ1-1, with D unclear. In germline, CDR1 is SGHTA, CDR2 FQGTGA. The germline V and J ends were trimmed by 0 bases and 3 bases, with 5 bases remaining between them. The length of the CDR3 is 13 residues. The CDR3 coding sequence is TGTGCCAGCAGCTTAACGGAATACACTGAAGCTTTCTTT. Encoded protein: CASSLTEYTEAFF. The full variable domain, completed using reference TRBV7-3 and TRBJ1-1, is GAGVSQTPSNKVTEKGKYVELRCDPISGHTALYWYRQSLGQGPEFLIYFQGTGAADDSGLPNDRFFAVRPEGSVSTLKIQRTERGDSAVYLCASSLTEYTEAFFGQGTRLTVV.

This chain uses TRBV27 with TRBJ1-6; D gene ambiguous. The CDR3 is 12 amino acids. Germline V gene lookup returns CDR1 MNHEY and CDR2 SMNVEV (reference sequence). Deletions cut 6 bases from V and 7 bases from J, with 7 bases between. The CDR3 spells CASSPRNSPLHF. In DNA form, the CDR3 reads TGTGCCAGCAGCCCCAGAAATTCACCCCTCCACTTT.

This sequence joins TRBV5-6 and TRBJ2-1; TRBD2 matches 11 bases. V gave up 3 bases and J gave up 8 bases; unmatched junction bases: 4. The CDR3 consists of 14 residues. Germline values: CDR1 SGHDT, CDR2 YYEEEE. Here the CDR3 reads CASSSGLAVDEQFF. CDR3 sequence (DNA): TGTGCCAGCAGCTCGGGACTAGCGGTCGATGAGCAGTTCTTC.

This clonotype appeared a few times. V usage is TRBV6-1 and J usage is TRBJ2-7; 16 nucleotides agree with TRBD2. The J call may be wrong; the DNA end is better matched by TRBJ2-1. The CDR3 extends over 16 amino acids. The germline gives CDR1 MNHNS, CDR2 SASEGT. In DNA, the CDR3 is TGTGCCAGCAGTGAATGGGGGACTAGCGGGAGGGATGAGCAGTTCTTC. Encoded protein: CASSEWGTSGRDEQFF.

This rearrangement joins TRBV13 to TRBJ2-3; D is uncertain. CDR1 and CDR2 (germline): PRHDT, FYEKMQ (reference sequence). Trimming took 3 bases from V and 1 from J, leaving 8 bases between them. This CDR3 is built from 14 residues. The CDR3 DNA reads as TGTGCCAGCAGCTTCTTCCGCGGCACAGATACGCAGTATTTT. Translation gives CASSFFRGTDTQYF.

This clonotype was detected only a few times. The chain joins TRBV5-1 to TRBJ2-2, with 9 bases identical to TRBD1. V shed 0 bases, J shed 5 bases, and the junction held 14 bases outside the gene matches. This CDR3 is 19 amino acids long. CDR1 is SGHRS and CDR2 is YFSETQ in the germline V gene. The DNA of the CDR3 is TGCGCCAGCAGCTTGGCCGGGACAGGGATGTTAATGTGGACCGGGGAGCTGTTTTTT. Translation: CASSLAGTGMLMWTGELFF.

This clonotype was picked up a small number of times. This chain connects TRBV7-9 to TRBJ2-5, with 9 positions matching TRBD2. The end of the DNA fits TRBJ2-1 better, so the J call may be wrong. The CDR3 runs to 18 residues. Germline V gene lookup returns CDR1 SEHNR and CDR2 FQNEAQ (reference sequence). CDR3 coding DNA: TGTGCCAGCAGCACAAGCGGGGGGCGCCTGACCGCGGACAATGAGCAGTTCTTC. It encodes CASSTSGGRLTADNEQFF.

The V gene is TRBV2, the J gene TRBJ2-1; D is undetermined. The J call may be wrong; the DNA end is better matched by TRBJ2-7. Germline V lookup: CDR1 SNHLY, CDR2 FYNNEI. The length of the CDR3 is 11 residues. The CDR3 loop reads CAIPIRYEQYF. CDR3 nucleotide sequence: TGTGCCATCCCGATAAGGTACGAGCAGTACTTC.

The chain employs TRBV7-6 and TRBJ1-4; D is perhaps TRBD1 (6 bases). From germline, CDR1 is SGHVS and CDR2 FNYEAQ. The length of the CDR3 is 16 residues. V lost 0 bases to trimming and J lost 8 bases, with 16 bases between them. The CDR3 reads CASSLAPQGRDEKLFF. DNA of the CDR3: TGTGCCAGCAGCTTAGCCCCACAGGGCCGGGACGAAAAACTGTTTTTT.

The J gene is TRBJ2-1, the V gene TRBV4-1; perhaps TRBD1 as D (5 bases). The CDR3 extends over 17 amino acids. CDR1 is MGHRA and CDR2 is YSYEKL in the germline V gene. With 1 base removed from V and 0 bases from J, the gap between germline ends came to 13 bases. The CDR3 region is CASSQGTLKSSYNEQFF. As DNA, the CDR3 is TGCGCCAGCAGCCAAGGGACATTGAAGAGCTCCTACAATGAGCAGTTCTTC.

The CDR3 region has the DNA TGTGCCAGCAGAATGGGACCGCTAACTACGGCTTTCTTT. It specifies CASRMGPLTTAFF. The chain couples TRBV6-5 to TRBJ1-1, with D possibly being TRBD1 (5 bases). Germline assignment: CDR1 MNHEY and CDR2 SVGAGI. This CDR3 has 13 amino acids. V was trimmed by 6 bases and J by 11 bases, leaving 19 bases between them.

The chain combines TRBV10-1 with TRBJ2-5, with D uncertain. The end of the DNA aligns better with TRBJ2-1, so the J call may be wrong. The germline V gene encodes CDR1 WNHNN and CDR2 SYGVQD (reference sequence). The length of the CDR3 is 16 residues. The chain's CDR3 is CASSAEEVGNDNEQFF. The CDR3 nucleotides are TGCGCCAGCAGCGCCGAAGAAGTGGGAAACGACAATGAGCAGTTCTTC.

Here the CDR3 reads CATSGASYEQYF. CDR3 nucleotide sequence: TGTGCCACCAGCGGGGCTTCCTACGAGCAGTACTTC. The chain has TRBV6-2 or TRBV6-3 and TRBJ2-5; 7 positions match TRBD2. The J call may not be correct, given that the DNA end is closer to TRBJ2-7. Germline lookup yields CDR1 MNHEY and CDR2 SVGEGT. This CDR3 has 12 amino acids.

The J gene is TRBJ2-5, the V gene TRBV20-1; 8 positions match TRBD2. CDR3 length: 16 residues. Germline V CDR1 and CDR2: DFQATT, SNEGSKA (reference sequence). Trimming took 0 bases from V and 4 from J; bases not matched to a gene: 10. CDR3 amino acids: CSARDPREGTPETQYF. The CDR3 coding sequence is TGCAGTGCTAGAGATCCCCGGGAGGGGACCCCAGAGACCCAGTACTTC.

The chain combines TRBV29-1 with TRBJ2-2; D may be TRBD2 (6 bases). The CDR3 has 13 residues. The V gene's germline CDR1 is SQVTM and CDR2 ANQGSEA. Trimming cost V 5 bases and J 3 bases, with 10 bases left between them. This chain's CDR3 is CSVLWGDTGELFF. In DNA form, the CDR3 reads TGCAGCGTTCTGTGGGGGGACACCGGGGAGCTGTTTTTT.

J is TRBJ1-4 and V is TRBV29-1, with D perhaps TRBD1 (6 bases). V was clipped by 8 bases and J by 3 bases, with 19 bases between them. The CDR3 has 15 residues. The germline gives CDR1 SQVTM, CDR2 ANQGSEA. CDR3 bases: TGCAGCTTCCTTCTGGGGGCACCGCCTAATGAAAAACTGTTTTTT. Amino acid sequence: CSFLLGAPPNEKLFF.

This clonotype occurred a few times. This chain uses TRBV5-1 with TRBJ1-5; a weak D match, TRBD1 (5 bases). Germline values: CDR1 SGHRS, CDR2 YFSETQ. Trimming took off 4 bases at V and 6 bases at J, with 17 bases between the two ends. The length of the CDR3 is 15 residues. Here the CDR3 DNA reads TGCGCCAGCAGCCCGGAGGGAGACGGGACTCAGCCCCAGCATTTT. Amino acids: CASSPEGDGTQPQHF.

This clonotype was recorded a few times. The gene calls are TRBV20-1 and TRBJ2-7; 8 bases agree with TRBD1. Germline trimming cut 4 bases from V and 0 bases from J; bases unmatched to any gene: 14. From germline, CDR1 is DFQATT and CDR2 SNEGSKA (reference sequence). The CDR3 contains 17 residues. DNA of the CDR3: TGCAGTGCTAATAGGGGGGCAGGGGGCCGGTTCTCCTACGAGCAGTACTTC. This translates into CSANRGAGGRFSYEQYF.

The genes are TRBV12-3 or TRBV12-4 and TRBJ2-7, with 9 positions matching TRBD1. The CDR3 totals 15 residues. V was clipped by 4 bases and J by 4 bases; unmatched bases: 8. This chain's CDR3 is CASSWDRATGYEQYF. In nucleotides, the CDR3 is TGTGCCAGCAGTTGGGACAGGGCTACAGGTTACGAGCAGTACTTC.

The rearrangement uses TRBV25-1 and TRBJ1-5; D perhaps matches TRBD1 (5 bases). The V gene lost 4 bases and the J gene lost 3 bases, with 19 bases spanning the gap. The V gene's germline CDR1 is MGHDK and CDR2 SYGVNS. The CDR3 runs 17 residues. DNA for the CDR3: TGTGCCAGCAGTGCAAATCGGGACGGGGAATCCAATCAGCCCCAGCATTTT. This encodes CASSANRDGESNQPQHF.

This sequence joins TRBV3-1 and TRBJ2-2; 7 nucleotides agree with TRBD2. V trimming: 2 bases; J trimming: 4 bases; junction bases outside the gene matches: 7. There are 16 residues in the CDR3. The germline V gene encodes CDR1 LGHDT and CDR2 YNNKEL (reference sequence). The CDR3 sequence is CASSQLSGRSTGELFF. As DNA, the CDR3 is TGTGCCAGCAGCCAATTATCCGGGAGGAGCACCGGGGAGCTGTTTTTT.

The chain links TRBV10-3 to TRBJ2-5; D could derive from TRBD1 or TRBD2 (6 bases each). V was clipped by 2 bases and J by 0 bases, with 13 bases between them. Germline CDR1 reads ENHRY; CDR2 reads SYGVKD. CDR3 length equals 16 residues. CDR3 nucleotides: TGTGCCATCAGTGAGGGGGGCGGAGGGTACCAAGAGACCCAGTACTTC. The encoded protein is CAISEGGGGYQETQYF.

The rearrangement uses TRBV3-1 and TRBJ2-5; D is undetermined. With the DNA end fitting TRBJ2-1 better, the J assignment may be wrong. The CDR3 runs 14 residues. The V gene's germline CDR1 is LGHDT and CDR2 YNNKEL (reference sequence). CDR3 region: CASSHQGASNEQFF. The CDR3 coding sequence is TGTGCCAGCAGCCATCAAGGCGCTAGCAATGAGCAGTTCTTC.

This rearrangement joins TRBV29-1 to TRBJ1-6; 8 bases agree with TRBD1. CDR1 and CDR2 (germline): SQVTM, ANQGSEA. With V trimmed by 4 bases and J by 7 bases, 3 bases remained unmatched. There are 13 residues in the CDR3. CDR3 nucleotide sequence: TGCAGCGTTGGGTCAGGGGGCAATTCACCCCTCCACTTT. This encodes CSVGSGGNSPLHF. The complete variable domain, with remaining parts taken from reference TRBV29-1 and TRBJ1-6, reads SAVISQKPSRDICQRGTSLTIQCQVDSQVTMMFWYRQQPGQSLTLIATANQGSEATYESGFVIDKFPISRPNLTFSTLTVSNMSPEDSSIYLCSVGSGGNSPLHFGNGTRLTVT.

CDR3 sequence reads: CSVETRAYEQYF. In DNA, the CDR3 is TGCAGCGTTGAGACAAGAGCCTACGAGCAGTACTTC. V gene TRBV29-1 combines with J gene TRBJ2-7; the D is unclear. Trimming left V 3 bases short and J 2 bases short, with 8 bases between. CDR1 is SQVTM, CDR2 ANQGSEA, per germline. The CDR3 extends over 12 amino acids.

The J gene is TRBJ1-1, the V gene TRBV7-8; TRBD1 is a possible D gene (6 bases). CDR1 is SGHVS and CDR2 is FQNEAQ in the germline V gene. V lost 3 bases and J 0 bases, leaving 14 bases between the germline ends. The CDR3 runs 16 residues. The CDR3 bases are TGTGCCAGCAGCTTGTCTCTGACAGGTCTGAACACTGAAGCTTTCTTT. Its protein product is CASSLSLTGLNTEAFF.